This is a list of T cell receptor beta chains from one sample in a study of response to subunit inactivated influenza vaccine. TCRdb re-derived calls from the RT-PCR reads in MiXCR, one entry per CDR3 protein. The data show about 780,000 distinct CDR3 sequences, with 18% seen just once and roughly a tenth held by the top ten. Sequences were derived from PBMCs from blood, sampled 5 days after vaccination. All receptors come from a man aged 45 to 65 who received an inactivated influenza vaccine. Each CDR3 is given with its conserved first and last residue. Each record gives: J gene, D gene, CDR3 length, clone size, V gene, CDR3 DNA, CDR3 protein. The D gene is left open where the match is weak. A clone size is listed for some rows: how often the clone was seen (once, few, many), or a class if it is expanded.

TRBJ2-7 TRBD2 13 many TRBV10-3 TGTGCCAACTCGGAAGTAGCGGGAACTGAGCAGTACTTC CANSEVAGTEQYF
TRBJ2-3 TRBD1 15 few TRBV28 TGTGCCAGCAGGGGGACAGGGGGTGGTACAGATACGCAGTATTTT CASRGTGGGTDTQYF
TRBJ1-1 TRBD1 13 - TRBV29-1 TGCAGCGTGGGAGGGGGCGCTGACACTGAAGCTTTCTTT CSVGGGADTEAFF
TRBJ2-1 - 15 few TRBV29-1 TGCAGCGCCCAGGGGTTTGGGGGCTCCTACAATGAGCAGTTCTTC CSAQGFGGSYNEQFF
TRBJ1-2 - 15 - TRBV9 TGTGCCAGCAGCGTGGTGGGGGGCACTAACTATGGCTACACCTTC CASSVVGGTNYGYTF
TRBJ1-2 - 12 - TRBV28 TGTGCCAGCACTCAGGGATGGGCTGGCTACACCTTC CASTQGWAGYTF
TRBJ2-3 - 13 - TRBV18 TGTGCCAGCTCACCAAGGGCCGCAGATACGCAGTATTTT CASSPRAADTQYF
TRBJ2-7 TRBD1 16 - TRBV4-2 TGTGCCAGCAGCCAGGGAGGGACAGGGGGGATCGGGGAGCAGTACTTC CASSQGGTGGIGEQYF
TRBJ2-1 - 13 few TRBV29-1 TGCAGCGCTGACAGGGAGGGCTACAATGAGCAGTTCTTC CSADREGYNEQFF
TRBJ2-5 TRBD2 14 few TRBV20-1 TGCAGTGCTAGAGACTGGCTAGCGGAAGAGACCCAGTACTTC CSARDWLAEETQYF